This TCR beta chain was sequenced during a study of shared clonotypes between healthy human individuals. Overall study context: Researchers drew samples from two women and a few men aged 18 to 49.

Produced via immunoSEQ multiplex PCR; TCRdb's table is partial and in-frame only. Here the sample spans approximately 1.4 million clones, 95% to 99% being singletons. V was pared by 5 bases and J by 6 bases, with 17 bases between. The CDR3 is made up of 14 amino acids. Germline V gene sequence: CDR1 SGHVS, CDR2 FNYEAQ. The sequenced material came from naive CD4+ T cells sorted from blood. As for subset: CD45RA+ positively selected. The sequence derives from a man aged 25 to 40 in good health. The chain joins TRBV7-6 to TRBJ2-7; D is possibly TRBD1 (6 bases). The CDR3 spells CASSRDTLRGEQYF. The DNA for the CDR3 is TGTGCCAGCAGCCGGGACACCCTACGCGGCGAGCAGTACTTC.